This T cell receptor beta chain was identified in a study of blood T cells in healthy people across ages. The use of a sample-barcoded 5' primer and a J-beta primer mix characterized a second PCR of roughly 7 to 11 cycles. MiXCR, run by TCRdb on the 5' RACE reads, gives a single entry per CDR3 protein. The data show 650,000 to 1,000,000 distinct CDR3 sequences, around 36% seen once. About this clonotype: A read error may be the cause here, since a much bigger clone is one base away.

Trimming took off 1 base at V and 8 bases at J, with 21 bases between the two ends. Germline V gene lookup returns CDR1 SGHAT and CDR2 FQNNGV. The CDR3 has 17 residues. The TCR sequence derives from a man younger than 35 in good health. This chain connects TRBV11-2 to TRBJ2-4; TRBD2 is a possible D gene (5 bases). The sequenced sample was blood. CDR3 coding DNA: TGTGCCAGCAGCTTAGCCCTGAGTCCTCAAACTAGGGACATTCAGTACTTC. Its translation: CASSLALSPQTRDIQYF.